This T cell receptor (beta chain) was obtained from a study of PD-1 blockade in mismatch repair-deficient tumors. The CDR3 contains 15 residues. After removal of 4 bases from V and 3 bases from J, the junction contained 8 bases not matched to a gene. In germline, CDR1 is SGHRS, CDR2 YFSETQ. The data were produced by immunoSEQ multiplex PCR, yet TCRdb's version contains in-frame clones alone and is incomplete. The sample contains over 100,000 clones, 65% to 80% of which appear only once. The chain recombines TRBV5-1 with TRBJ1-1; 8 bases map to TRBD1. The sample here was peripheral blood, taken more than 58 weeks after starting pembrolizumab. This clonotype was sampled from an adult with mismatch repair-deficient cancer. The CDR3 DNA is TGCGCCAGCAGCGACGGACAGGGTTTATACACTGAAGCTTTCTTT. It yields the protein CASSDGQGLYTEAFF.